This T cell receptor (beta chain) was observed in a study of T cells in localized non-small cell lung cancer. Study-level points and caveats: Tumor showed lower T cell clonality than uninvolved adjacent lung, where it was highest.

The CDR3 consists of 12 residues. V lost 4 bases, J lost 2 bases, and 5 bases lay in between. In germline, CDR1 is SGHRS, CDR2 YFSETQ. The method was immunoSEQ multiplex PCR; TCRdb's version includes in-frame clones alone and lacks a portion of them. The sample comprises approximately 41,000 clones, more than 85% of which are singletons, and roughly a tenth rests with the top ten. This clone occurred once. The antigen remains unidentified. This TCR came from a woman aged 35 to 70 with stage II lung adenocarcinoma. The V and J genes are TRBV5-1 and TRBJ2-3; D is unresolved. The specimen comprised PBMCs, sampled before any cancer treatment. The chain's CDR3 is CASSLHTDTQYF. The CDR3 DNA reads as TGCGCCAGCAGCCTGCACACAGATACGCAGTATTTT.